This T cell receptor beta chain was profiled in a study of T cells after yellow fever vaccination. Study details: Where fractions had low cell numbers, libraries were prepared from them with the SMART-Seq v4 Ultra Low Input RNA kit. Study findings and constraints: Clones that expanded after primary vaccination mostly reappeared after the booster (96% CD4, 75% to 90% CD8). Secondary responses were weaker yet peaked faster, day 5 versus 15.

This clonotype appeared a few times. Its antigen is currently unknown. CDR3 size: 18 residues. Germline CDR1 and CDR2: SGDLS and YYNGEE. The V gene lost 0 bases and the J gene lost 5 bases, with 23 bases spanning the gap. The study made its TCR cDNA through 5'RACE template switching. That step introduced a universal primer site along with UMIs. Each CDR3 protein is one row after TCRdb ran MiXCR on the 5' RACE reads. The sample shows about 130,000 distinct CDR3 sequences, about 7.4% of them seen only once. Sample: CD4+ T cells sorted from PBMCs, taken around 10 days after the first yellow fever vaccination. This chain connects TRBV9 to TRBJ1-1; D is perhaps TRBD1 (6 bases). This receptor was identified in a man between 18 and 35 years old who received the YFV17D yellow fever vaccine. The CDR3 loop reads CASSVATGGGGSMTEAFF. The CDR3 nucleotides read TGTGCCAGCAGCGTAGCGACAGGTGGGGGGGGCTCGATGACTGAAGCTTTCTTT.